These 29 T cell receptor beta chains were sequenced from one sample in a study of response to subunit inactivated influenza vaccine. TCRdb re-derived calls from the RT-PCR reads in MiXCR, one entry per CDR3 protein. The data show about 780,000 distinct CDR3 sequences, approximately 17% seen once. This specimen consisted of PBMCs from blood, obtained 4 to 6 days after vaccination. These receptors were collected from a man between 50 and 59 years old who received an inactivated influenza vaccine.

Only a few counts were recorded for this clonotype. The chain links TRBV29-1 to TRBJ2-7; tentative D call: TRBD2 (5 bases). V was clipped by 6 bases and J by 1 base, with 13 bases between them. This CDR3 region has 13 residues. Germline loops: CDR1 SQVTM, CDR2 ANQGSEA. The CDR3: CSVVRGRSYEQYF. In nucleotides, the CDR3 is TGCAGCGTGGTCCGCGGGCGGTCCTACGAGCAGTACTTC.

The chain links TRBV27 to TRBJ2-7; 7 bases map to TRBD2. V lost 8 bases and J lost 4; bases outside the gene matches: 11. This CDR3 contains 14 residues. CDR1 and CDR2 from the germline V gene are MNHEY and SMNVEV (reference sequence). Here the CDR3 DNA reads TGTGCCAGCCAGACGCTGGGAGGGCCGTACGAGCAGTACTTC. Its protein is CASQTLGGPYEQYF.

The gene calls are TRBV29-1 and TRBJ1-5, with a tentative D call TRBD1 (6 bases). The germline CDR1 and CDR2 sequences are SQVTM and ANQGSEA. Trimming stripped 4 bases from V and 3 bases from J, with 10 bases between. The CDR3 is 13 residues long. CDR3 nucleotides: TGCAGCGTTGCCACAGGGTTCAATCAGCCCCAGCATTTT. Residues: CSVATGFNQPQHF.

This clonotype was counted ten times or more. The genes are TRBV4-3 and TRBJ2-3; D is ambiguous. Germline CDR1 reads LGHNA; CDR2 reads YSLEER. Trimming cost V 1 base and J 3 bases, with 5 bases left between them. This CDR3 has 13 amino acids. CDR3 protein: CASSQVRTDTQYF. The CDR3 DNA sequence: TGCGCCAGCAGCCAAGTTAGGACAGATACGCAGTATTTT.

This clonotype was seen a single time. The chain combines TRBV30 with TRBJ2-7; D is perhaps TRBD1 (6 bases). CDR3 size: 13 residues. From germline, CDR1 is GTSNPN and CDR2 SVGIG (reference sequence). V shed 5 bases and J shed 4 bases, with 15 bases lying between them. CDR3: CAWSRDTGYEQYF. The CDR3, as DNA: TGTGCCTGGTCCCGGGACACGGGGTACGAGCAGTACTTC.

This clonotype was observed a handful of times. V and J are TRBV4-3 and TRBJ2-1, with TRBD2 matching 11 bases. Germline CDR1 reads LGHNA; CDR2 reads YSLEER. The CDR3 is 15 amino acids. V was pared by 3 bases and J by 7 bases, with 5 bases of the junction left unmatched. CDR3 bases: TGCGCCAGCAGCCACCAACTAGCGGGAGTAAATGAGCAGTTCTTC. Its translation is CASSHQLAGVNEQFF.

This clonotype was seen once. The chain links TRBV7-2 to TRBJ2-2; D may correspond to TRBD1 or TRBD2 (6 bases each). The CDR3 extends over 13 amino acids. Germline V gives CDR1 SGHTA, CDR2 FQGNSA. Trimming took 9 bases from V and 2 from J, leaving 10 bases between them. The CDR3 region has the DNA TGTGCCAGGGGGGGCTCCAACACCGGGGAGCTGTTTTTT. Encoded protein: CARGGSNTGELFF.

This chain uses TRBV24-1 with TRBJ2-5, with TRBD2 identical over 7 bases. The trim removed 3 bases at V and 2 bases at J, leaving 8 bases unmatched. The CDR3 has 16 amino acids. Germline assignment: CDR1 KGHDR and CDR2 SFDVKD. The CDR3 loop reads CATSDPTGGFQETQYF. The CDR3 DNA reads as TGTGCCACCAGTGATCCTACCGGGGGGTTTCAAGAGACCCAGTACTTC.

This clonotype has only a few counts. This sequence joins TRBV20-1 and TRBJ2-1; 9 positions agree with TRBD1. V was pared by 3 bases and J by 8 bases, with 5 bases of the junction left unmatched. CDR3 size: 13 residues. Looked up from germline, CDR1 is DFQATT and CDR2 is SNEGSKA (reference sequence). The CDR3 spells CSARWGQGYEQFF. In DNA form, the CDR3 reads TGCAGTGCTAGGTGGGGACAGGGCTATGAGCAGTTCTTC.

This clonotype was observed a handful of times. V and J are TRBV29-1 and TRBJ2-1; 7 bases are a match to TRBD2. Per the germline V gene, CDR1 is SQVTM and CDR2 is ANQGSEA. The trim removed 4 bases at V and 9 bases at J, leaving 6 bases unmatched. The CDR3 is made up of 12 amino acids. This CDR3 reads CSVGGGLGEQFF. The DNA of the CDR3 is TGCAGCGTTGGCGGGGGTTTGGGTGAGCAGTTCTTC.

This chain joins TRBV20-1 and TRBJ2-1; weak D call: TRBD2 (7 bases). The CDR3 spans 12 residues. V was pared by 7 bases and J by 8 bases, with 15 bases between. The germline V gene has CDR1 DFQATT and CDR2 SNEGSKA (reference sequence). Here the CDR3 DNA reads TGCAGTGGGAGAACCGGGGGGCATGAGCAGTTCTTC. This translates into CSGRTGGHEQFF.

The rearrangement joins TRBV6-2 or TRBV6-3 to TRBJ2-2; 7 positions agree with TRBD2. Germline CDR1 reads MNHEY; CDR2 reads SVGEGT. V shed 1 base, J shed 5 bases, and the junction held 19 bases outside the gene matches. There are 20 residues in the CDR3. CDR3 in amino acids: CASSYFVFRGEGLSTGELFF. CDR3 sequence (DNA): TGTGCCAGCAGTTACTTTGTATTTCGCGGGGAGGGCCTGTCAACCGGGGAGCTGTTTTTT.

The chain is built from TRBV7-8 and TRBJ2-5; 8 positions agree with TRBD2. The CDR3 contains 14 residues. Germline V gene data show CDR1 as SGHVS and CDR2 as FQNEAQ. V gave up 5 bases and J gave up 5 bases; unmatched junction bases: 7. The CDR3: CASSTNSGSETQYF. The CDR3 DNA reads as TGTGCCAGCAGCACCAACAGCGGGAGTGAGACCCAGTACTTC.

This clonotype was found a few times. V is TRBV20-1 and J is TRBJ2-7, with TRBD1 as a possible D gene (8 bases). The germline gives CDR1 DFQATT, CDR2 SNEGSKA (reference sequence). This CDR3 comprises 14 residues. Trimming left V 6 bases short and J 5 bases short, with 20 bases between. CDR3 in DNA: TGCAGTGCCACCCAGCGGGACAGGCGAGACGAGCAGTACTTC. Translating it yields CSATQRDRRDEQYF.

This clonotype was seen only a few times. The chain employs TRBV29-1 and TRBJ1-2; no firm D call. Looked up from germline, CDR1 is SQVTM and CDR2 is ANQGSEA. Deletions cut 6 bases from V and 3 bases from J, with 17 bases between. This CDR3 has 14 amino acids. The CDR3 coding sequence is TGCAGCGTACAAAGTCTCGGGCGAGACTATGGCTACACCTTC. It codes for CSVQSLGRDYGYTF.

The CDR3 protein is CASSSKGQFF. The CDR3 nucleotides read TGTGCCAGCAGCAGCAAGGGGCAGTTCTTC. This sequence joins TRBV7-9 and TRBJ2-1; D remains unclear. CDR3 size: 10 residues. V lost 5 bases and J lost 12, with 8 bases in between. The germline gives CDR1 SEHNR, CDR2 FQNEAQ (reference sequence).

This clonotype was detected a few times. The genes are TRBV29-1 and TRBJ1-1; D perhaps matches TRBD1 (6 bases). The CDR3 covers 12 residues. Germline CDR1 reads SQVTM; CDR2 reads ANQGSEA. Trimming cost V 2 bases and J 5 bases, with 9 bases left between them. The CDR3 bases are TGCAGCGTTGAAATAGGGGGGACTGAAGCTTTCTTT. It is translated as CSVEIGGTEAFF. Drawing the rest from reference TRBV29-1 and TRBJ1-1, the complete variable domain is SAVISQKPSRDICQRGTSLTIQCQVDSQVTMMFWYRQQPGQSLTLIATANQGSEATYESGFVIDKFPISRPNLTFSTLTVSNMSPEDSSIYLCSVEIGGTEAFFGQGTRLTVV.

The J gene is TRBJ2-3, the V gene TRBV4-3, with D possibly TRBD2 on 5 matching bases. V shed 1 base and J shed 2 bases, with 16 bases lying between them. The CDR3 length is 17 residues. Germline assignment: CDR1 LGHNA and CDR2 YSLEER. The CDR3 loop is CASSQVSDSDFTDTQYF. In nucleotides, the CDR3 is TGCGCCAGCAGCCAAGTCTCAGACTCGGACTTCACAGATACGCAGTATTTT.

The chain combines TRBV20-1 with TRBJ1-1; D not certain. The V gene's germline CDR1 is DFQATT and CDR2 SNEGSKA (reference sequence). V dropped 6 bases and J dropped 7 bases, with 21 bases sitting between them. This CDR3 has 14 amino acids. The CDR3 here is CSALDTGSSSEAFF. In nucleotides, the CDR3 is TGCAGTGCGCTAGACACGGGGAGTTCAAGTGAAGCTTTCTTT.

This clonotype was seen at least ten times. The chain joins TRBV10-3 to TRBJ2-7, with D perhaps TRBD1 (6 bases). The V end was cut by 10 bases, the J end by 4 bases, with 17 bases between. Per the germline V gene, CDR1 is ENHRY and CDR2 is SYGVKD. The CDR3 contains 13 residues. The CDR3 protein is CASGQTGPYEQYF. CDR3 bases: TGTGCCAGCGGGCAGACAGGTCCTTACGAGCAGTACTTC.

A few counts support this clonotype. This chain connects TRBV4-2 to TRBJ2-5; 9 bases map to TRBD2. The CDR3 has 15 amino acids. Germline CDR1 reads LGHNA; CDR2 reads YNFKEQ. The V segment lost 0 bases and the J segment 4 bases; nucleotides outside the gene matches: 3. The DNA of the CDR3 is TGTGCCAGCAGCCAAGAAGGTAGCGGGAGAGAGACCCAGTACTTC. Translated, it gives CASSQEGSGRETQYF.

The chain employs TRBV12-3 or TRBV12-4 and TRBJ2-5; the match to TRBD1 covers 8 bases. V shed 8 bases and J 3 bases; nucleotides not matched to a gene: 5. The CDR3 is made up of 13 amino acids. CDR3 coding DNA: TGTGCCAGCCTTTCGACAGGGGAAGAGACCCAGTACTTC. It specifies CASLSTGEETQYF.

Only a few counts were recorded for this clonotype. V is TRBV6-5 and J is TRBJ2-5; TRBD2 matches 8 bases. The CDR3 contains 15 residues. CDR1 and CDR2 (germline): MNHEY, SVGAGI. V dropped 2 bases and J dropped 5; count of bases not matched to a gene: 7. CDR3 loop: CASSYTGGAWETQYF. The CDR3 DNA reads TGTGCCAGCAGTTACACCGGGGGGGCCTGGGAGACCCAGTACTTC.

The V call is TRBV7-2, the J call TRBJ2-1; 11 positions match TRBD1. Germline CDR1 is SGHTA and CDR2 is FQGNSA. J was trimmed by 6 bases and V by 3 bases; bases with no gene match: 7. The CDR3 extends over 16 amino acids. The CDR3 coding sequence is TGTGCCAGCAGCTTCGGGAGGACAGGGGGCATCAATGAGCAGTTCTTC. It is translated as CASSFGRTGGINEQFF. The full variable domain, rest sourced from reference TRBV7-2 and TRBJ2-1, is GAGVSQSPSNKVTEKGKDVELRCDPISGHTALYWYRQSLGQGLEFLIYFQGNSAPDKSGLPSDRFSAERTGGSVSTLTIQRTQQEDSAVYLCASSFGRTGGINEQFFGPGTRLTVL.

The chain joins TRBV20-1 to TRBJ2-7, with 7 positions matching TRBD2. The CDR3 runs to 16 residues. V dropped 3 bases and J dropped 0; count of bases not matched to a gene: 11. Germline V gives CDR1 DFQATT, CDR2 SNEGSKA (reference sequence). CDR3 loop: CSARVSRGFDSYEQYF. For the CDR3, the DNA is TGCAGTGCTAGGGTCTCGCGGGGGTTCGACTCCTACGAGCAGTACTTC.

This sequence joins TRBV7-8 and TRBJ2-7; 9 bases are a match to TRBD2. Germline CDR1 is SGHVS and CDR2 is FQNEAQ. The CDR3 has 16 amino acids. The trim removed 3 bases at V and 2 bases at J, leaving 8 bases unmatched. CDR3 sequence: CASSFERLAVTYEQYF. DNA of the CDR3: TGTGCCAGCAGCTTTGAAAGACTAGCGGTCACCTACGAGCAGTACTTC.

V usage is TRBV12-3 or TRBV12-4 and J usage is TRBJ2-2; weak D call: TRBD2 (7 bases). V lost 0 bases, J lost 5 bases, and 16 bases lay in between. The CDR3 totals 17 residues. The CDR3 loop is CASSLAHGGRRTGELFF. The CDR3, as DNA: TGTGCCAGCAGTTTAGCGCACGGGGGGCGTCGAACCGGGGAGCTGTTTTTT.

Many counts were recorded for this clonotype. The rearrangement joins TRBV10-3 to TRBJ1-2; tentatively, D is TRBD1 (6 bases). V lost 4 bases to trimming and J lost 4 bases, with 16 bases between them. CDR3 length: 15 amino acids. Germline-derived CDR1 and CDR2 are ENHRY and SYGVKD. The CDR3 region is CAISVRSGGTYGYTF. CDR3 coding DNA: TGTGCCATCAGTGTTAGGTCCGGGGGCACCTATGGCTACACCTTC.

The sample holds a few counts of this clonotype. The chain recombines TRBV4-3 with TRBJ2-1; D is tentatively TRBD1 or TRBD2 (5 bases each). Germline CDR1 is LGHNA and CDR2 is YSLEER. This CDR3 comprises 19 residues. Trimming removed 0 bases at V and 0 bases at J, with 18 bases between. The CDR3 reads CASSQDSRDGPYSYNEQFF. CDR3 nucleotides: TGCGCCAGCAGCCAAGATTCCCGGGACGGACCATACTCCTACAATGAGCAGTTCTTC.